The clone carrying this TCR beta chain was observed a few times. Other nucleotide sequences from this sample produce the same CDR3. The junction had 4 bases not matched to a gene; V was cut back by 0 bases and J by 1 base. CDR1 and CDR2 from the germline V gene are SGHAT and FQNNGV. This CDR3 has 17 amino acids. This sample is drawn from a study of blood T cell repertoires in COVID-19. Study in general: PBMCs, B-cell-depleted T cells, or T cells provided the cDNA or gDNA that made up the material.

This table comes from immunoSEQ multiplex PCR, and its TCRdb copy is limited to in-frame clones, with some not included. The sample consists of 150,000 to 200,000 clones, 65% to 90% of them appearing once. The chain joins TRBV11-2 to TRBJ2-2, with 8 bases matching TRBD1. Specimen: peripheral blood. The origin of this receptor is a man between 60 and 75 years old with acute or convalescent COVID-19. CDR3 region: CASSLEPGTGNTGELFF. The CDR3 nucleotides are TGTGCCAGCAGCTTAGAGCCCGGGACAGGGAACACCGGGGAGCTGTTTTTT. Filled out from reference TRBV11-2 and TRBJ2-2, the complete variable domain reads EAGVAQSPRYKIIEKRQSVAFWCNPISGHATLYWYQQILGQGPKLLIQFQNNGVVDDSQLPKDRFSAERLKGVDSTLKIQPAKLEDSAVYLCASSLEPGTGNTGELFFGEGSRLTVL.